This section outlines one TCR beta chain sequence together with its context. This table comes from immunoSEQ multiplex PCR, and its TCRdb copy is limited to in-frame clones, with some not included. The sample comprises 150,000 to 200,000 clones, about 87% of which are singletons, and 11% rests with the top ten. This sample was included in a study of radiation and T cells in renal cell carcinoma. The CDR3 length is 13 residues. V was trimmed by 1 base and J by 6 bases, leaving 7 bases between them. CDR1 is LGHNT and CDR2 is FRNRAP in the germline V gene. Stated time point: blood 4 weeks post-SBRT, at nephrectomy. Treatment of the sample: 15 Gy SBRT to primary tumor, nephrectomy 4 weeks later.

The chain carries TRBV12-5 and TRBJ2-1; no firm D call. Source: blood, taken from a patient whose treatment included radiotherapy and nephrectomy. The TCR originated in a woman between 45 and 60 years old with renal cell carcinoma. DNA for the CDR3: TGTGCTAGTGGTTTGGGACCAACCAATGAGCAGTTCTTC. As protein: CASGLGPTNEQFF.